This TCR beta chain was obtained from a study of blood T cell dynamics during melanoma immunotherapy. About the research overall: Metastatic melanoma patients received first-line pembrolizumab or nivolumab plus ipilimumab.

Germline V lookup: CDR1 SNHLY, CDR2 FYNNEI. This CDR3 has 12 amino acids. The germline V and J ends were trimmed by 6 bases and 4 bases, with 9 bases remaining between them. Each bulk PBMC sample had roughly 0.35 ug DNA loaded. Using immunoSEQ multiplex PCR, the repertoire was profiled, and TCRdb retains in-frame clones only, with some absent. Among over 6,500 clones listed, around 82% were seen once. Sample time point: pre-treatment baseline. Sequenced here: blood, sampled from a patient treated with checkpoint blockade. This receptor was identified in a human donor with melanoma. This rearrangement joins TRBV2 to TRBJ1-1; D is unresolved. The CDR3 sequence is CASRGSATEAFF. CDR3 DNA: TGTGCCAGCAGGGGGAGCGCCACTGAAGCTTTCTTT.